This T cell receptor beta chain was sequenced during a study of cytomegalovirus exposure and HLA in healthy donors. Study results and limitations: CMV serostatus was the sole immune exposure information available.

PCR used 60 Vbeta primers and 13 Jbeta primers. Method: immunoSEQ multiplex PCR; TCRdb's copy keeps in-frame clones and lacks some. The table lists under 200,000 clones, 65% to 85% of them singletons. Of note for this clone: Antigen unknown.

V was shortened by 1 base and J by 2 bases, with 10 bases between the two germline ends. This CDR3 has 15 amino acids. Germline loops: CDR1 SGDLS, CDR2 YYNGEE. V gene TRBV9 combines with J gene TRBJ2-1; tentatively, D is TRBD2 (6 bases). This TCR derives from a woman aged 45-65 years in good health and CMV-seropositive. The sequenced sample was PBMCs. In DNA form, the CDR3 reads TGTGCCAGCAGCGTAACGGCGGGGCCCTACAATGAGCAGTTCTTC. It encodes CASSVTAGPYNEQFF.